The 23 T cell receptor beta chains presented below share a single source sample, sequenced in a study of cytomegalovirus exposure and HLA in healthy donors. Vbeta (60) and Jbeta (13) primers were used in the PCR. The assay was immunoSEQ multiplex PCR, and TCRdb's table has in-frame clones only and misses some. In the table there are 90,000 to 100,000 clones, approximately 80% of which are singletons. Input material: PBMCs. Receptor source: a man younger than 35 in good health and CMV-seronegative.

Worth noting for this clone: Sequence at one end of the junction differs from germline and may be a read error. The V and J genes are TRBV7-7 and TRBJ2-5, with TRBD1 matching over 8 bases. Germline V gives CDR1 SSHAT, CDR2 FNYEAQ (reference sequence). The length of the CDR3 is 13 residues. The CDR3 protein is CASSLTGEETQYF. The CDR3 DNA is TGTGCTAGCAGCTTGACAGGGGAAGAGACCCAGTACTTC.

The chain links TRBV5-6 to TRBJ1-1; D is uncertain. The germline gives CDR1 SGHDT, CDR2 YYEEEE. Between the trimmed V and J ends, which lost 3 bases and 3 bases, there was a span of 9 bases. The CDR3 has 13 amino acids. The CDR3 spells CASSSAGYTEAFF. CDR3 nucleotides: TGTGCCAGCAGCTCGGCAGGCTACACTGAAGCTTTCTTT. Based on the CDR3 plus reference TRBV5-6 and TRBJ1-1, the full variable domain is DAGVTQSPTHLIKTRGQQVTLRCSPKSGHDTVSWYQQALGQGPQFIFQYYEEEERQRGNFPDRFSGHQFPNYSSELNVNALLLGDSALYLCASSSAGYTEAFFGQGTRLTVV.

The chain couples TRBV25-1 to TRBJ1-3; a weak D match, TRBD1 (5 bases). Germline values: CDR1 MGHDK, CDR2 SYGVNS. The CDR3 sequence is 13 residues long. With 5 bases removed from V and 6 bases from J, the gap between germline ends came to 11 bases. CDR3 loop: CASSHRLLNTIYF. The CDR3 DNA is TGTGCCAGCAGTCACAGGCTGCTAAACACCATATATTTT.

This clone was recorded once. The chain uses TRBV7-9 and TRBJ2-1, with 7 bases fitting TRBD2. This CDR3 is built from 15 residues. Germline-derived CDR1 and CDR2 are SEHNR and FQNEAQ (reference sequence). Trimming took 5 bases from V and 5 from J; bases not matched to a gene: 9. The CDR3, as DNA: TGTGCCAGCAGCCGGGACTATGGGGTGCACAATGAGCAGTTCTTC. Translation gives CASSRDYGVHNEQFF.

The V call is TRBV6-5, the J call TRBJ2-1, with D maybe TRBD1 (6 bases). The CDR3 loop spans 14 amino acids. Germline-derived CDR1 and CDR2 are MNHEY and SVGAGI. Trimming took 6 bases from V and 4 from J, leaving 13 bases between them. The DNA of the CDR3 is TGTGCCAGCAGCCCTGTCAGGGGATACAATGAGCAGTTCTTC. Its protein is CASSPVRGYNEQFF.

Of note for this clone: An end of the junction differs from the germline gene, which may be a read error. The chain has TRBV7-9 and TRBJ2-5; D might be TRBD2 (5 bases). This CDR3 spans 15 amino acids. CDR1 is SEHNR, CDR2 FQNEAQ, per germline (reference sequence). This CDR3 is CSSSPVRGWEETQYF. The CDR3 nucleotides read TGTTCCAGCAGCCCCGTCCGGGGTTGGGAGGAGACCCAGTACTTC.

The CDR3: CASSKGGGETQYF. The CDR3, as DNA: TGTGCCAGCAGTAAAGGGGGGGGAGAGACCCAGTACTTC. The gene calls are TRBV2 and TRBJ2-5; tentatively, D is TRBD2 (7 bases). The V end was cut by 5 bases, the J end by 4 bases, with 11 bases between. Per germline, CDR1 SNHLY and CDR2 FYNNEI. The CDR3 runs 13 residues. The full variable domain, its missing parts supplied by reference TRBV2 and TRBJ2-5, is EPEVTQTPSHQVTQMGQEVILRCVPISNHLYFYWYRQILGQKVEFLVSFYNNEISEKSEIFDDQFSVERPDGSNFTLKIRSTKLEDSAMYFCASSKGGGETQYFGPGTRLLVL.

This clone was seen just once. Other DNA sequences in this specimen translate into the identical CDR3. The V call is TRBV6-5, the J call TRBJ2-7, with 9 nucleotides matching TRBD1. V was clipped by 6 bases and J by 3 bases; unmatched bases: 6. Germline V gene lookup returns CDR1 MNHEY and CDR2 SVGAGI. This CDR3 has 14 residues. The CDR3 sequence is CASSSNRGLYEQYF. In nucleotides, the CDR3 is TGTGCCAGCAGCTCGAACAGGGGGCTCTACGAGCAGTACTTC.

This CDR3 is CASSQGPPLDRGNGYTF. CDR3 nucleotide sequence: TGCGCCAGCAGCCAAGGACCCCCTCTCGACAGGGGAAATGGCTACACCTTC. The chain carries TRBV4-1 and TRBJ1-2, with 8 bases aligning to TRBD1. Looked up from germline, CDR1 is MGHRA and CDR2 is YSYEKL. CDR3 length equals 17 residues. V lost 1 base to trimming and J lost 6 bases; unmatched junction nucleotides: 13.

The chain combines TRBV7-9 with TRBJ2-3; 8 nucleotides align to TRBD1. Trimming cost V 5 bases and J 1 base; bases outside gene matches: 5. Germline values: CDR1 SEHNR, CDR2 FQNEAQ (reference sequence). This CDR3 is built from 15 residues. The CDR3 DNA reads as TGTGCCAGCAGCACCAGGGGGCTCGGCACAGATACGCAGTATTTT. Protein sequence: CASSTRGLGTDTQYF.

This clone was seen a single time. The chain carries TRBV6-5 and TRBJ1-1, with D possibly TRBD1 on 6 matching bases. This CDR3 has 15 residues. Between the trimmed V and J ends, which lost 7 bases and 1 base, there was a span of 16 bases. Germline-derived CDR1 and CDR2 are MNHEY and SVGAGI. CDR3 nucleotide sequence: TGTGCCAGCATCAAGACAGGCGCAAAGAACACTGAAGCTTTCTTT. It yields the protein CASIKTGAKNTEAFF.

The chain uses TRBV6-1 and TRBJ1-5; 7 bases line up with TRBD1. From germline, CDR1 is MNHNS and CDR2 SASEGT. CDR3 length: 16 amino acids. Trimming at V came to 3 bases and at J to 0 bases, leaving 5 bases not matched to a gene. The DNA for the CDR3 is TGTGCCAGCAGTGAGTTCGGGACAGTTAGCAATCAGCCCCAGCATTTT. It specifies CASSEFGTVSNQPQHF.

The gene calls are TRBV5-5 and TRBJ2-5, with D maybe TRBD1 (5 bases). There are 13 residues in the CDR3. V was cut by 6 bases and J by 1 base, with 10 bases left in between. Germline V gene data show CDR1 as SGHKS and CDR2 as YYEKEE (reference sequence). CDR3 sequence: CASTSGAQETQYF. In nucleotides, the CDR3 is TGTGCCAGCACCTCTGGGGCCCAAGAGACCCAGTACTTC.

The count of this clone is one. This chain connects TRBV2 to TRBJ1-2; D unresolved. CDR1 is SNHLY, CDR2 FYNNEI, per germline. The CDR3 covers 12 residues. Trimming took off 2 bases at V and 4 bases at J, with 5 bases between the two ends. This chain's CDR3 is CASSEHSYGYTF. The CDR3 bases are TGTGCCAGCAGTGAACACAGCTATGGCTACACCTTC.

The V and J genes are TRBV6-1 and TRBJ1-1; perhaps TRBD1 as D (5 bases). Trimming removed 2 bases from V and 3 bases from J, with 10 bases in between. The CDR3 consists of 14 residues. The germline gives CDR1 MNHNS, CDR2 SASEGT. The CDR3 protein is CASSEITGYTEAFF. The CDR3 nucleotides read TGTGCCAGCAGTGAAATAACAGGCTACACTGAAGCTTTCTTT.

J is TRBJ1-1 and V is TRBV18; TRBD1 aligns across 8 bases. The V gene end was trimmed by 2 bases and the J gene end by 5 bases; junction bases not matched to a gene: 4. The CDR3 length is 14 residues. Germline values: CDR1 KGHSH, CDR2 LQKENI. CDR3 residues: CASSPSQGDTEAFF. Here the CDR3 DNA reads TGTGCCAGCTCACCATCACAGGGGGATACTGAAGCTTTCTTT.

The chain employs TRBV5-1 and TRBJ1-4; a possible D gene is TRBD1 (6 bases). This CDR3 spans 14 amino acids. The germline V gene encodes CDR1 SGHRS and CDR2 YFSETQ. V was clipped by 3 bases and J by 3 bases, with 9 bases between them. CDR3 residues: CASSWGQSNEKLFF. CDR3 DNA: TGCGCCAGCAGCTGGGGGCAGTCTAATGAAAAACTGTTTTTT.

V usage is TRBV27 and J usage is TRBJ1-1, with D possibly TRBD1 on 5 matching bases. Trimming removed 8 bases at V and 2 bases at J, with 15 bases between. The CDR3 sequence is 14 residues long. The germline V gene has CDR1 MNHEY and CDR2 SMNVEV (reference sequence). DNA for the CDR3: TGTGCCAGCTCTAATGGGGGGAAAAACACTGAAGCTTTCTTT. This encodes CASSNGGKNTEAFF.

The chain is built from TRBV25-1 and TRBJ2-3, with 9 bases lining up with TRBD1. The CDR3 length is 17 residues. The germline V gene has CDR1 MGHDK and CDR2 SYGVNS. J lost 6 bases, V lost 1 base, and 11 bases had no gene match. As DNA, the CDR3 is TGTGCCAGCAGTGAATCATTGGGACAGGGCATAGGGGATACGCAGTATTTT. This translates into CASSESLGQGIGDTQYF.

This clone was detected only a few times. The CDR3 DNA follows: TGTGCCAGCAGCCCCCAGGTTGGGGGGGAGGCTTTCTTT. Its protein is CASSPQVGGEAFF. The chain carries TRBV7-3 and TRBJ1-1, with D possibly matching TRBD1 (5 bases). The CDR3 has 13 amino acids. Trimming removed 5 bases from V and 11 bases from J, with 18 bases in between. Germline assignment: CDR1 SGHTA and CDR2 FQGTGA.

In this sample, this clone turned up a few times. V and J are TRBV14 and TRBJ2-1, with D possibly being TRBD2 (6 bases). The V gene's germline CDR1 is SGHDN and CDR2 FVKESK. The CDR3 spans 15 residues. V lost 4 bases, J lost 9 bases, and 19 bases lay in between. The CDR3: CASSRWSLAFGEQFF. The DNA for the CDR3 is TGTGCCAGCAGCCGTTGGTCACTAGCTTTTGGTGAGCAGTTCTTC.

The rearrangement links TRBV6-1 to TRBJ2-7; 7 nucleotides agree with TRBD1. The CDR3 is made up of 15 amino acids. The germline V gene encodes CDR1 MNHNS and CDR2 SASEGT. Trimming took 7 bases from V and 1 from J; bases not matched to a gene: 10. The CDR3 region has the DNA TGTGCCAGCAACCCGGGACAGTTTACTTCCTACGAGCAGTACTTC. Translating it yields CASNPGQFTSYEQYF.

In this sample, this clone turned up once. The chain employs TRBV19 and TRBJ1-1, with 7 bases lining up with TRBD1. This CDR3 contains 15 residues. CDR1 and CDR2 from the germline V gene are LNHDA and SQIVND (reference sequence). V trimming: 5 bases; J trimming: 4 bases; junction bases outside the gene matches: 10. The CDR3 coding sequence is TGTGCCAGTAGTCAGGAGGGGGCTTGGAGCACTGAAGCTTTCTTT. Protein product: CASSQEGAWSTEAFF. The whole variable domain, remainder taken from reference TRBV19 and TRBJ1-1, is DGGITQSPKYLFRKEGQNVTLSCEQNLNHDAMYWYRQDPGQGLRLIYYSQIVNDFQKGDIAEGYSVSREKKESFPLTVTSAQKNPTAFYLCASSQEGAWSTEAFFGQGTRLTVV.